This T cell receptor (beta chain) emerged from a study of T cell repertoires in cytomegalovirus infection. There are many counts of this clonotype. Its cognate antigen is unknown. Each CDR3 protein is one row after TCRdb ran MiXCR on the reads. The profile shows some 800,000 distinct CDR3 sequences, about 30% of them singletons. Whole-study findings and limits: Predominance within the ex vivo response was attributable to HLA-C-restricted CMV-specific TCR beta clonotypes.

V lost 2 bases, J lost 4 bases, and 12 bases lay in between. The CDR3 contains 15 residues. This sequence was found in a human donor in good health (CMV status not recorded). Some clones in this sample may be carry-over from other donors' samples. The chain employs TRBV12-3 or TRBV12-4 and TRBJ1-5; D gene ambiguous. Sequences were derived from cultured CD8+ T cells from PBMCs, sampled from culture after CMV antigen stimulation. The CDR3 coding sequence is TGTGCCAGCAGTTTATCGTTTCGGCCGAATCAGCCCCAGCATTTT. Translation: CASSLSFRPNQPQHF.